Listed below are T cell receptor beta chains from one sample, sequenced in a study of control samples from healthy donors and cancer patients. The table came from immunoSEQ multiplex PCR; TCRdb's copy has only in-frame clones and leaves some out. The table shows 150,000 to 200,000 clones, with around 92% occurring only once. Sequencing was done on a sample of blood. The receptor set was obtained from a woman aged 40 to 50 in good health. CDR3s include the opening cysteine and the closing phenylalanine or tryptophan. The D gene is left open where the match is weak. Clone size is given for some rows only: seen once, a few or many times, or a class if the clone is expanded.

v_gene	j_gene	d_gene	abundance	CDR3nt	CDR3aa
TRBV4-1	TRBJ2-3	-	-	TGCGCCAGCAGCCAAAGGGAGGCGGGGATGGGCACAGATACGCAGTATTTT	CASSQREAGMGTDTQYF
TRBV2	TRBJ2-2	-	few	TGTGCCAGCAGTGAGCCTAGTCGCCCCGGGGAGCTGTTTTTT	CASSEPSRPGELFF
TRBV7-9	TRBJ1-1	TRBD1	-	TGTGCCAGCAGCTTCCAGGGGGCTGATGAAGCTTTCTTT	CASSFQGADEAFF
TRBV6-2/TRBV6-3	TRBJ1-2	-	-	TGTGCCAGCAGCCGGGACTCTTTTAACTATGGCTACACCTTC	CASSRDSFNYGYTF
TRBV6-4	TRBJ2-2	TRBD2	few	TGTGCCAGCAGTGACTCAGCGGGGGGGAACACCGGGGAGCTGTTTTTT	CASSDSAGGNTGELFF
TRBV6-5	TRBJ2-5	-	-	TGTGCGGGGGGGGCGGGCTCTCGTGAGACCCAGTACTTC	CAGGAGSRETQYF
TRBV24-1	TRBJ2-6	-	once	TGTGCCACCAGCCCCCGGGCAGGGGCAGAAGGGGCCAACGTCCTGACTTTC	CATSPRAGAEGANVLTF
TRBV11-2	TRBJ1-2	-	-	TGTGCCAGCAGCCGCCCAGACCAAGGGTATGGCTACACCTTC	CASSRPDQGYGYTF
TRBV19	TRBJ1-6	-	-	TGTGCCACCCATGAAGGAGGGGGGCTTAATTCACCCCTCCACTTT	CATHEGGGLNSPLHF
TRBV29-1	TRBJ1-3	-	once	TGCAGCGTTGAAGCGAGGGAAGCGGGAAACACCATATATTTT	CSVEAREAGNTIYF
TRBV7-3	TRBJ2-3	-	-	TGTGCCAGCAGCAGGTCGGGCACAGATACGCAGTATTTT	CASSRSGTDTQYF
TRBV15	TRBJ1-2	-	-	TGTGCCACCAGCAGAGTACCTGGGGCAGGGGAAAATATTTTGAATGGCTACACCTTC	CATSRVPGAGENILNGYTF
TRBV11-2	TRBJ2-4	TRBD2	-	TGTGCCAGCAGCTTAGATCTCAGGGCGGGGGTCATTCAGTACTTC	CASSLDLRAGVIQYF
TRBV7-6	TRBJ1-3	-	-	TGTGCCAGCAGCTATCCTGACGGCTACTCTGGAAACACCATATATTTT	CASSYPDGYSGNTIYF
TRBV11-2	TRBJ2-1	TRBD2	once	TGTGCCGGCAGATCGGGACTAGCGGGGGGTAGCTCCTACAATGAGCAGTTCTTC	CAGRSGLAGGSSYNEQFF
TRBV3-1/TRBV3-2	TRBJ2-1	-	-	TGTGCCAGCAGCCAAGCCCCTCGGGGCCAGCAGTTCTTC	CASSQAPRGQQFF
TRBV7-9	TRBJ1-2	-	-	TGTGCCAGCAGACACCAGGGTGGCTATGGCTACACCTTC	CASRHQGGYGYTF
TRBV15	TRBJ2-7	TRBD2	-	TGTGCCACCAGCACTGGGTCTGGACTAGCGGCCCACGAGCAGTACTTC	CATSTGSGLAAHEQYF
TRBV6-5	TRBJ1-6	TRBD1	-	TGTGCCAGCTGGACAGGTTATAATTCACCCCTCCACTTT	CASWTGYNSPLHF
TRBV5-4	TRBJ2-1	-	-	TGTGCCAGCAGGAGCTCCTACAATGAGCAGTTCTTC	CASRSSYNEQFF
TRBV5-6	TRBJ2-3	TRBD2	-	TGTGCCAGCAGCTTGTCCGTGCGGGGGGGCGGTTCTAGCACAGATACGCAGTATTTT	CASSLSVRGGGSSTDTQYF
TRBV19	TRBJ1-1	-	-	TGTGCCTCGGGGGGAATGAACACTGAAGCTTTCTTT	CASGGMNTEAFF
TRBV6-5	TRBJ2-3	-	-	TGTGCCAGCAGTTACTCGCGGGGCACAGATACGCAGTATTTT	CASSYSRGTDTQYF
TRBV12-3/TRBV12-4	TRBJ1-1	-	-	TGTGCCAGCAGCCGAGCGTCTGAAGCTTTCTTT	CASSRASEAFF
TRBV2	TRBJ2-3	-	-	TGTGCCAGCAGCAGACTGGTCAAGACAGATACGCAGTATTTT	CASSRLVKTDTQYF
TRBV10-3	TRBJ2-2	-	-	TGTGCCATCAGTGAAGCCGGGCTTGGGGCCGGGGAGCTGTTTTTT	CAISEAGLGAGELFF
TRBV5-1	TRBJ1-2	TRBD1	-	TGCGCCAGCAGCTCGGGACAGGGATATGGCTACACCTTC	CASSSGQGYGYTF
TRBV4-1	TRBJ2-5	TRBD2	-	TGCGCCAGCAGCCAGGGGACTAGCGGGGTCGAGACCCAGTACTTC	CASSQGTSGVETQYF
TRBV19	TRBJ2-3	-	-	TGTGCCAGTATTATTGTAGATACGCAGTATTTT	CASIIVDTQYF
TRBV6-5	TRBJ1-2	TRBD1	many	TGTGCCAGCAGTTACCAGACAGGGGGCGCGGGTGGCTACACCTTC	CASSYQTGGAGGYTF
TRBV10-3	TRBJ1-1	-	-	TGTGCCATCACCCAGGGGCGGAACACTGAAGCTTTCTTT	CAITQGRNTEAFF
TRBV28	TRBJ2-2	-	-	TGTGCCAGCTATACGTTGGCCGGGGAGCTGTTTTTT	CASYTLAGELFF
TRBV7-9	TRBJ1-2	-	-	TGTGCCAGCAGCTTAGGTACGAATGGCTACACCTTC	CASSLGTNGYTF
TRBV18	TRBJ2-5	TRBD2	-	TGTGCCAGCGCGACGGGGGGGATAGAGACCCAGTACTTC	CASATGGIETQYF
TRBV4-1	TRBJ2-7	-	-	TGCGCCAGCAGCCAAGGTTCCGAGCAGTACTTC	CASSQGSEQYF
TRBV29-1	TRBJ2-5	TRBD2	-	TGCAGCGTCATTGGACTAGCGGGGGGGCCGGGAGAGACCCAGTACTTC	CSVIGLAGGPGETQYF
TRBV7-8	TRBJ1-5	TRBD1	-	TGTGCCAGCAGCTTAGGGACAGGGGGGGATCAGCCCCAGCATTTT	CASSLGTGGDQPQHF
TRBV10-3	TRBJ1-6	-	once	TGTGCCACCGGATTCGAAGCCTCACCCCTCCACTTT	CATGFEASPLHF
TRBV2	TRBJ2-6	TRBD1	-	TGTGCCAGCAGGGGGGACAGGGAGGCCTCTGGGGCCAACGTCCTGACTTTC	CASRGDREASGANVLTF
TRBV5-6	TRBJ2-7	-	-	TGTGCCAGCAGCCGGCCTGGGGGGGCCCACGAGCAGTACTTC	CASSRPGGAHEQYF
TRBV3-1/TRBV3-2	TRBJ2-2	TRBD2	-	TGTGCCAGCAGCCAAGACCGGGGGGGCTCCGGGGAGCTGTTTTTT	CASSQDRGGSGELFF
TRBV4-2	TRBJ2-2	TRBD2	once	TGTGCCAGCAGCCCCGAGGGCCTAGCGGGGGGGTTATTGGTAGGGGAGCTGTTTTTT	CASSPEGLAGGLLVGELFF
TRBV25-1	TRBJ1-1	-	few	TGTGCCAGCAGAGGAGCGACGGATAACACTGAAGCTTTCTTT	CASRGATDNTEAFF
TRBV15	TRBJ1-5	-	-	TGTGCCACCAGCAGAGATCGGCAGCCCCAGCATTTT	CATSRDRQPQHF
TRBV27	TRBJ1-6	-	-	TGTGCCAGCAGTTTCCCCGGCCCGAATTCACCCCTCCACTTT	CASSFPGPNSPLHF
TRBV10-3	TRBJ2-3	-	-	TGTGCCATTACGACAGGCCCATCCGCAGATACGCAGTATTTT	CAITTGPSADTQYF
TRBV11-3	TRBJ2-1	TRBD1	-	TGTGCCAGCAGCTTCAGACAGGGTACAGACAATGAGCAGTTCTTC	CASSFRQGTDNEQFF
TRBV9	TRBJ1-3	TRBD1	-	TGTGCCAGCAGCGTAGACAGGGGGGACGGAAACACCATATATTTT	CASSVDRGDGNTIYF